A single sample gave rise to the 10 T cell receptor beta chains below, sequenced in a study of OX40 agonist ivuxolimab in advanced cancers. Sequenced by immunoSEQ multiplex PCR; TCRdb stores in-frame clones only, minus some. The repertoire holds approximately 72,000 clones, 84% seen once, with under 2% in the top ten. This sample comprised CD4+ or CD8+ T cells sorted from blood, obtained in a trial of the OX40 agonist ivuxolimab. These receptors all stem from an adult with an advanced solid tumor such as melanoma, head and neck, liver or kidney cancer.

This chain uses TRBV5-1 with TRBJ1-5; D uncertain. The CDR3 is 13 residues long. Germline V CDR1 and CDR2: SGHRS, YFSETQ. With 5 bases removed from V and 3 bases from J, the gap between germline ends came to 9 bases. In DNA form, the CDR3 reads TGCGCCAGCAGTAAGACCGTCAATCAGCCCCAGCATTTT. Translated: CASSKTVNQPQHF. The whole variable domain, remainder taken from reference TRBV5-1 and TRBJ1-5, is KAGVTQTPRYLIKTRGQQVTLSCSPISGHRSVSWYQQTPGQGLQFLFEYFSETQRNKGNFPGRFSGRQFSNSRSEMNVSTLELGDSALYLCASSKTVNQPQHFGDGTRLSIL.

The chain uses TRBV2 and TRBJ2-4; tentative D call: TRBD2 (6 bases). V lost 2 bases and J 9 bases, leaving 17 bases between the germline ends. Germline V lookup: CDR1 SNHLY, CDR2 FYNNEI. The CDR3 covers 15 residues. CDR3 in amino acids: CASSERVGEAGIQYF. The CDR3 DNA sequence: TGTGCCAGCAGTGAACGCGTAGGGGAGGCGGGCATTCAGTACTTC.

In its sample, this clone was seen many times. The V gene is TRBV4-3, the J gene TRBJ1-5; D remains ambiguous. This CDR3 is 14 amino acids long. V was shortened by 1 base and J by 4 bases, with 8 bases between the two germline ends. Germline V gives CDR1 LGHNA, CDR2 YSLEER. CDR3 DNA sequence: TGCGCCAGCAGCCAAGGATGGAGAAATCAGCCCCAGCATTTT. Translation: CASSQGWRNQPQHF.

V and J are TRBV28 and TRBJ2-2; 14 nucleotides line up with TRBD2. Germline trimming cut 6 bases from V and 3 bases from J; bases unmatched to any gene: 6. This CDR3 is built from 17 residues. In germline, CDR1 is MDHEN, CDR2 SYDVKM. The CDR3 region is CASSLPGLAGDTGELFF. CDR3 nucleotide sequence: TGTGCCAGCAGCCTCCCGGGACTAGCGGGAGACACCGGGGAGCTGTTTTTT. Full variable domain (rest looked up from reference TRBV28 and TRBJ2-2): DVKVTQSSRYLVKRTGEKVFLECVQDMDHENMFWYRQDPGLGLRLIYFSYDVKMKEKGDIPEGYSVSREKKERFSLILESASTNQTSMYLCASSLPGLAGDTGELFFGEGSRLTVL.

In its sample, this clone was seen many times. The chain links TRBV28 to TRBJ2-3; maybe TRBD1 (5 bases). Looked up from germline, CDR1 is MDHEN and CDR2 is SYDVKM. There are 13 residues in the CDR3. V was pared by 2 bases and J by 9 bases, with 12 bases between. The CDR3 sequence: CASSLLSGSTQYF. CDR3 coding DNA: TGTGCCAGCAGTTTACTCTCAGGGTCCACGCAGTATTTT.

This clone was counted between two and nine times. The rearrangement links TRBV6-1 to TRBJ1-1; 10 positions agree with TRBD1. V dropped 2 bases and J dropped 5; count of bases not matched to a gene: 5. The CDR3 length is 15 residues. The germline V gene has CDR1 MNHNS and CDR2 SASEGT. The CDR3 bases are TGTGCCAGCAGTGAACCGGACAGGGGGTATACTGAAGCTTTCTTT. Residues: CASSEPDRGYTEAFF.

The rearrangement links TRBV6-1 to TRBJ1-5, with D possibly being TRBD1 (5 bases). CDR1 and CDR2 (germline): MNHNS, SASEGT. Deletions cut 7 bases from V and 6 bases from J, with 13 bases between. The CDR3 spans 13 residues. Here the CDR3 reads CASNPTRGQPQHF. The CDR3 coding sequence is TGTGCCAGCAACCCAACAAGGGGTCAGCCCCAGCATTTT.

The chain joins TRBV7-2 to TRBJ2-7; possibly TRBD2 for D (5 bases). Trimming stripped 5 bases from V and 1 base from J, with 15 bases between. Germline V gene lookup returns CDR1 SGHTA and CDR2 FQGNSA. The CDR3 is made up of 15 amino acids. CDR3 DNA: TGTGCCAGCAGCCTAGTGGGCCGAGGGTCCTACGAGCAGTACTTC. Residues: CASSLVGRGSYEQYF.

This chain uses TRBV29-1 with TRBJ1-1; D is uncertain. The CDR3 covers 14 residues. V lost 3 bases, J lost 3 bases, and 14 bases lay in between. Germline V gene sequence: CDR1 SQVTM, CDR2 ANQGSEA. The CDR3 region is CSVEERAAYTEAFF. The DNA for the CDR3 is TGCAGCGTTGAGGAACGAGCGGCCTACACTGAAGCTTTCTTT.

The chain recombines TRBV7-2 with TRBJ2-1; D possibly corresponds to TRBD2 (6 bases). The ends were cut back, 5 bases at V and 15 bases at J, with 32 bases in the middle. Looked up from germline, CDR1 is SGHTA and CDR2 is FQGNSA. This CDR3 comprises 17 residues. The CDR3 loop reads CASSPGVLEITTNSPFF. The CDR3 DNA reads as TGTGCCAGCAGCCCGGGGGTACTGGAGATCACGACTAATTCTCCGTTCTTC.